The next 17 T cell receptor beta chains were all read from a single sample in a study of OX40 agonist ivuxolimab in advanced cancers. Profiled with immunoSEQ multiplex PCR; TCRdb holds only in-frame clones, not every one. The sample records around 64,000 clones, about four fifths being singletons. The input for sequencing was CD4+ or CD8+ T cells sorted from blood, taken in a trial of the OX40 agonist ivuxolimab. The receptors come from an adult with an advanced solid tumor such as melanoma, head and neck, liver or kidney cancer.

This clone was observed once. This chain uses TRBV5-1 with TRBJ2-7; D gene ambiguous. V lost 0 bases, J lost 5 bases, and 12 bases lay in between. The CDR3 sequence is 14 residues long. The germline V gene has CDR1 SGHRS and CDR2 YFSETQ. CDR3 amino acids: CASSLGWGRDEQYF. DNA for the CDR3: TGCGCCAGCAGCTTGGGTTGGGGTAGGGACGAGCAGTACTTC.

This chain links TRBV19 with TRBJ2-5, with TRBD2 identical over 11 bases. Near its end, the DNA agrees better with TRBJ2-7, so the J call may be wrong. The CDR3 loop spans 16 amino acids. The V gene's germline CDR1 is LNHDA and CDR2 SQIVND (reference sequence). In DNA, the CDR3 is TGTGCCAGTCGGTTACTAGCGGGAGACAGCATAGGCGAGCAGTACTTC. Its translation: CASRLLAGDSIGEQYF.

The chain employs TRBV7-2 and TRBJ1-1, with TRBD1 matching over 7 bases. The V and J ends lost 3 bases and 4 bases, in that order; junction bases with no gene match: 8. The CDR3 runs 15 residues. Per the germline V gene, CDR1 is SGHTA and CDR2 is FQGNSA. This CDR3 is CASSFRPQGFTEAFF. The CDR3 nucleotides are TGTGCCAGCAGCTTCAGGCCACAGGGGTTCACTGAAGCTTTCTTT.

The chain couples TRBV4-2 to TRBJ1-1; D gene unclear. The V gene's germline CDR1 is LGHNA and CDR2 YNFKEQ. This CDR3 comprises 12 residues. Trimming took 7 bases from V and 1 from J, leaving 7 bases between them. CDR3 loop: CASNGPNTEAFF. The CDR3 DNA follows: TGTGCCAGCAATGGCCCGAACACTGAAGCTTTCTTT.

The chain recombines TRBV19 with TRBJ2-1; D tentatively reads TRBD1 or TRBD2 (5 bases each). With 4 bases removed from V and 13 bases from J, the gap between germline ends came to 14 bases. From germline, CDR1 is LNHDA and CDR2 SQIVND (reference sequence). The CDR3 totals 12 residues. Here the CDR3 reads CASSRDLLPQFF. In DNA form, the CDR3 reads TGTGCCAGTAGTAGGGACCTCCTCCCCCAGTTCTTC.

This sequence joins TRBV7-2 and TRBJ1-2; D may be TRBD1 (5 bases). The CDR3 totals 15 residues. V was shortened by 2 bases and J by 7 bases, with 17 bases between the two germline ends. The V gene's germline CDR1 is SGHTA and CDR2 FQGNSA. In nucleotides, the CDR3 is TGTGCCAGCAGCTTATCCGGGGACCTGAATAGTGGCTACACCTTC. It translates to CASSLSGDLNSGYTF.

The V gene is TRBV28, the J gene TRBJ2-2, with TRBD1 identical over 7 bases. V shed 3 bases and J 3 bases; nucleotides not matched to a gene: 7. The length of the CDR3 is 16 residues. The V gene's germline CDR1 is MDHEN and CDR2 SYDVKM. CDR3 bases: TGTGCCAGCAGTTTTTGGGACAGCAGAGACACCGGGGAGCTGTTTTTT. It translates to CASSFWDSRDTGELFF.

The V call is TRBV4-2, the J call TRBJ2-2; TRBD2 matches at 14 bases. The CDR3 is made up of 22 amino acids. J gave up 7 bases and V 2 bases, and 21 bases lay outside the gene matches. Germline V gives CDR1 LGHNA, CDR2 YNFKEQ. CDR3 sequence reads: CASSQTFGTSGRPDLRGGELFF. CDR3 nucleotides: TGTGCCAGCAGCCAAACCTTTGGGACTAGCGGGAGACCCGATTTACGAGGCGGGGAGCTGTTTTTT.

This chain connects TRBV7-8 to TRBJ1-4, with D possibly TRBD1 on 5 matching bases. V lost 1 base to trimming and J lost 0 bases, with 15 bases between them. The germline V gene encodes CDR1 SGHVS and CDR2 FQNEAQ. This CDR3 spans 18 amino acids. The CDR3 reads CASSLVQVSGATNEKLFF. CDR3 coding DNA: TGTGCCAGCAGCTTAGTTCAGGTTTCGGGGGCAACTAATGAAAAACTGTTTTTT. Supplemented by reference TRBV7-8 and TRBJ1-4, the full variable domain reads GAGVSQSPRYKVAKRGQDVALRCDPISGHVSLFWYQQALGQGPEFLTYFQNEAQLDKSGLPSDRFFAERPEGSVSTLKIQRTQQEDSAVYLCASSLVQVSGATNEKLFFGSGTQLSVL.

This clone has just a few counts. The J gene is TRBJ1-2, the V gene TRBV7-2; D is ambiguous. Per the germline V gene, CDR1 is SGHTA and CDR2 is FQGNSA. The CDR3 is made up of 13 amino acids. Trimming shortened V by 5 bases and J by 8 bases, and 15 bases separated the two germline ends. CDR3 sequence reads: CASSPLWELGYTF. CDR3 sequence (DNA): TGTGCCAGCAGCCCCTTGTGGGAGTTAGGCTACACCTTC.

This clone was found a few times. CDR3 DNA: TGTGCCAGTAGTATTCCGTACGGCACTGAAGCTTTCTTT. This codes for CASSIPYGTEAFF. V and J are TRBV19 and TRBJ1-1, with D hard to call. V shed 3 bases and J shed 4 bases, with 9 bases lying between them. The CDR3 spans 13 residues. The germline V gene encodes CDR1 LNHDA and CDR2 SQIVND (reference sequence).

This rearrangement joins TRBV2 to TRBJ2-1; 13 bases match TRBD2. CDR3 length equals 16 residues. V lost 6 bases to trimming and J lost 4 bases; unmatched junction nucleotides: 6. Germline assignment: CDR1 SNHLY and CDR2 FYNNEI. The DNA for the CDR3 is TGTGCCAGCAGCGCGCCGGGACTAGCGGGGTACAATGAGCAGTTCTTC. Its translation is CASSAPGLAGYNEQFF.

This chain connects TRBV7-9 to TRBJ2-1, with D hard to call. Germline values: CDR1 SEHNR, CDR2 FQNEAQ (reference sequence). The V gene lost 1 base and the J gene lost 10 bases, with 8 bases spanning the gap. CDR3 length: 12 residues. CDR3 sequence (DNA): TGTGCCAGCAGCTTAGTGCGTAGCGAGCAGTTCTTC. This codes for CASSLVRSEQFF.

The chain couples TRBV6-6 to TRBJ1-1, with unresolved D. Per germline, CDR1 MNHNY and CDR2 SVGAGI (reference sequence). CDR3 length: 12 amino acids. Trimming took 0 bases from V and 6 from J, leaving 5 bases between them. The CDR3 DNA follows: TGTGCCAGCAGTTACTCGGGCCCTGAAGCTTTCTTT. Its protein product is CASSYSGPEAFF.

The CDR3 coding sequence is TGTGCCAGCAGCCTATCGCTAGCGGGGGGGGTTAGCTCCTACGAGCAGTACTTC. Protein: CASSLSLAGGVSSYEQYF. This chain links TRBV2 with TRBJ2-5; 12 nucleotides line up with TRBD2. The DNA end is a closer match to TRBJ2-7, so the J assignment may be wrong. The CDR3 is 18 amino acids. Germline CDR1 reads SNHLY; CDR2 reads FYNNEI.

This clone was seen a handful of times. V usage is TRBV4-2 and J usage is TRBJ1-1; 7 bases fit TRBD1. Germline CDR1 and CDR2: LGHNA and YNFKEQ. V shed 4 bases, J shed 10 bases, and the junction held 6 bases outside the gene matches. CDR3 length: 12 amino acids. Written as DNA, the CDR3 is TGTGCCAGCAGCCCGACGACAGGGACAGCTTTCTTT. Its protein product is CASSPTTGTAFF.

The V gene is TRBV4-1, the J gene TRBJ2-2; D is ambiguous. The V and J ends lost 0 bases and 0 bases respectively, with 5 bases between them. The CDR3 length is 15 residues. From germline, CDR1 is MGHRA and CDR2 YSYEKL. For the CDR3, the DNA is TGCGCCAGCAGCCAAGATACGGCGAACACCGGGGAGCTGTTTTTT. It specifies CASSQDTANTGELFF.